This T cell receptor (beta chain) was found in a study of T cell responses to AZD1222 COVID-19 vaccine. About this clone itself: Its specificity is not known.

Pooled together were second doses at about 4 or about 12 weeks. V lost 4 bases and J 5 bases, leaving 5 bases between the germline ends. This CDR3 region has 11 residues. The germline CDR1 and CDR2 sequences are SNHLY and FYNNEI. Profiled with immunoSEQ multiplex PCR; TCRdb holds only in-frame clones, not every one. The sample includes tens of thousands of clones, around nine tenths of them seen just once. Whole-study results and caveats: There were mostly white British donors and more females than males, and clonal diversity was possibly underestimated.

The material sequenced was peripheral blood, taken 28 days after the second AZD1222 dose. This receptor was identified in an adult who received the AZD1222 COVID-19 vaccine. The chain combines TRBV2 with TRBJ2-5; D is uncertain. CDR3 DNA: TGTGCCAGCAGTGTCCGGGAGACCCAGTACTTC. Its translation is CASSVRETQYF.